This record looks at one T cell receptor (beta chain) sequence and its context. The antigen is unknown. The V end was cut by 0 bases, the J end by 4 bases, with 17 bases between. Germline CDR1 is SGHTA and CDR2 is FQGNSA. The CDR3 extends over 17 amino acids. Profiling relied on immunoSEQ multiplex PCR, and the TCRdb table lists in-frame clones only, not all of them. The table records over 200,000 clones, about 92% of them present only once. The record originates from a study of cytomegalovirus exposure and HLA in healthy donors. About the research overall: A subsequent analysis reported that the 120 or so validation repertoires were produced on the same platform that had also been used for the 666 first-cohort repertoires. Findings of the study overall: The study found most TCR sequences rare, yet found some public TCRs in many donors. Reportedly, cytomegalovirus status was diagnosed with high sensitivity and specificity. The study labeled 150 to 200 TCR beta chains cytomegalovirus-associated.

V gene TRBV7-2 combines with J gene TRBJ2-3, with D tentatively TRBD1 or TRBD2 (5 bases each). The specimen was PBMCs. The sequence was collected from a woman in her 30s in good health and CMV-seronegative. The CDR3, as DNA: TGTGCCAGCAGCTTAGCTGGGGTGGGGGTCAAGGCAGATACGCAGTATTTT. Encoded protein: CASSLAGVGVKADTQYF. Combining the CDR3 with reference TRBV7-2 and TRBJ2-3 gives the whole variable domain GAGVSQSPSNKVTEKGKDVELRCDPISGHTALYWYRQSLGQGLEFLIYFQGNSAPDKSGLPSDRFSAERTGGSVSTLTIQRTQQEDSAVYLCASSLAGVGVKADTQYFGPGTRLTVL.